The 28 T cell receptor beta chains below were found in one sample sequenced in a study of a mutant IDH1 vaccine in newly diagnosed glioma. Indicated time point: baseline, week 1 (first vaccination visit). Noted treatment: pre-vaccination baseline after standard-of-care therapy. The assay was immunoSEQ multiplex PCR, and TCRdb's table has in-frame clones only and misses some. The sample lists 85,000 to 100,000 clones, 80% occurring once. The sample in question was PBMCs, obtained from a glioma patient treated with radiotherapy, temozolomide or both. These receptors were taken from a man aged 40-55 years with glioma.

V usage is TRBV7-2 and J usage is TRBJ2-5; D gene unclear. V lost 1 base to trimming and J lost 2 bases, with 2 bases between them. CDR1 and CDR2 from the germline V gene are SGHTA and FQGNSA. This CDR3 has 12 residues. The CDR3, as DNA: TGTGCCAGCAGCTTAGGTCAAGAGACCCAGTACTTC. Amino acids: CASSLGQETQYF.

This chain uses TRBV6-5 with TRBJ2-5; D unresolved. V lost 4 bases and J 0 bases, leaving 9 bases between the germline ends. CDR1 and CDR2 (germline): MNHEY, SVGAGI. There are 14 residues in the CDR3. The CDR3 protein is CASSLWADQETQYF. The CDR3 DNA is TGTGCCAGCAGTTTATGGGCGGACCAAGAGACCCAGTACTTC.

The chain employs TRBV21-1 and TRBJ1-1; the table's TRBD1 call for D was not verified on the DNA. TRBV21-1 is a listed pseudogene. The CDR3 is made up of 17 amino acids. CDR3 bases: TGTGCCAGCAGCCACAGACACATTTCTCAACCGAACACTGAAGCTTTCTTT. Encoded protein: CASSHRHISQPNTEAFF.

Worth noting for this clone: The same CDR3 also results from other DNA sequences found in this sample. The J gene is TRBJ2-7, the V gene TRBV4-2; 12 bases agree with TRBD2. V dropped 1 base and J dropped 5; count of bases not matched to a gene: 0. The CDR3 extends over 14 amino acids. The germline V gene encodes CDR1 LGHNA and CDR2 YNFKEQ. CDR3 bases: TGTGCCAGCAGCCAAGGACTAGCGGGAGACGAGCAGTACTTC. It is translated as CASSQGLAGDEQYF.

This CDR3 reads CASTNLAGRGYEQFF. CDR3 bases: TGTGCCAGTACCAATCTAGCGGGTAGAGGGTATGAGCAGTTCTTC. The V and J genes are TRBV19 and TRBJ2-1, with 8 bases that match TRBD2. Germline CDR1 is LNHDA and CDR2 is SQIVND (reference sequence). The CDR3 totals 15 residues. The ends lost 7 bases at V and 8 bases at J; junction bases unmatched: 13.

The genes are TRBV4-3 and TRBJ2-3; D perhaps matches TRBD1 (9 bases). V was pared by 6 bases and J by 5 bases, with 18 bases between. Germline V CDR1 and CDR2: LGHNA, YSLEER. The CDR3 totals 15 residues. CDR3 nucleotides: TGCGCCAGCAGTAAACAGGGGGCGGGGGGAGATACGCAGTATTTT. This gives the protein CASSKQGAGGDTQYF.

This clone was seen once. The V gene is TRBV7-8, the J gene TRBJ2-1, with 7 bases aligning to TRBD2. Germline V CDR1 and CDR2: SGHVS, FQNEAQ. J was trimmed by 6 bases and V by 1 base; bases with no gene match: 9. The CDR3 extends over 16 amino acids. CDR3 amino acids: CASSLVALADSNEQFF. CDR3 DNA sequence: TGTGCCAGCAGCTTAGTTGCCCTAGCGGACTCCAATGAGCAGTTCTTC.

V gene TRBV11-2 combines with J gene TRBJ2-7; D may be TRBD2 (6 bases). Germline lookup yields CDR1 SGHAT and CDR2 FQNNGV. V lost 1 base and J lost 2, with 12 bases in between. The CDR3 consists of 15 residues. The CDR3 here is CASSLAREATYEQYF. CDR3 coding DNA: TGTGCCAGCAGCTTAGCCAGGGAGGCCACCTACGAGCAGTACTTC.

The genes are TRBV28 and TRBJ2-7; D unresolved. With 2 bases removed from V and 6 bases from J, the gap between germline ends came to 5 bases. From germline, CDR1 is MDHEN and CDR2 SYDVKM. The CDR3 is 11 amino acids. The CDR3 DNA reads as TGTGCCAGCAGTTTAACAGTCGAGCAGTACTTC. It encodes CASSLTVEQYF. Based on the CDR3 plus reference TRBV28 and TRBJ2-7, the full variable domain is DVKVTQSSRYLVKRTGEKVFLECVQDMDHENMFWYRQDPGLGLRLIYFSYDVKMKEKGDIPEGYSVSREKKERFSLILESASTNQTSMYLCASSLTVEQYFGPGTRLTVT.

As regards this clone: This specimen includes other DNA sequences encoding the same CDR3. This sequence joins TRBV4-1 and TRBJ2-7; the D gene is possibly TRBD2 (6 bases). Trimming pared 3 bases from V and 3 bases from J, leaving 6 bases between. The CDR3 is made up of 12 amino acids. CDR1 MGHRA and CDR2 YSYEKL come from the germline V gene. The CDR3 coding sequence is TGCGCCAGCAGCCAGGACTACTACGAGCAGTACTTC. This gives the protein CASSQDYYEQYF.

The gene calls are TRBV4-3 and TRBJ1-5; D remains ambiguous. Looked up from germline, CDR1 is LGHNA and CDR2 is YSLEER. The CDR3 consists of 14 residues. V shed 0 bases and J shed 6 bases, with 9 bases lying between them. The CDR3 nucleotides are TGCGCCAGCAGCCAAGAGAGGAGCGGTCAGCCCCAGCATTTT. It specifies CASSQERSGQPQHF.

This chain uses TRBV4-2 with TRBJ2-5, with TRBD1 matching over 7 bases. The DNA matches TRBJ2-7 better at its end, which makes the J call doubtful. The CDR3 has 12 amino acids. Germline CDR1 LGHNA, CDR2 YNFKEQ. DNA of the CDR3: TGTGCCAGCTCAGGGGGTAACAACGAGCAGTACTTC. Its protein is CASSGGNNEQYF.

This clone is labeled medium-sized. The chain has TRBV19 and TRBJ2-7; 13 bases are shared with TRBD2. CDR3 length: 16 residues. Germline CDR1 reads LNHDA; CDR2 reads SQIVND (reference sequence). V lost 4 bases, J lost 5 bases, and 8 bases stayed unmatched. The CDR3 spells CASSKRTSGGLNEQYF. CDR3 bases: TGTGCCAGTAGTAAACGGACTAGCGGGGGTTTGAACGAGCAGTACTTC.

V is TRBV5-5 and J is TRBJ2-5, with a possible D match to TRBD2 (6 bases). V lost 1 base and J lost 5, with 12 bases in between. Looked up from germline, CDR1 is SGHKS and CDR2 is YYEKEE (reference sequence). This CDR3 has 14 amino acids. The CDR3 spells CASSLRTKPETQYF. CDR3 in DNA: TGTGCCAGCAGCTTGCGGACTAAGCCGGAGACCCAGTACTTC.

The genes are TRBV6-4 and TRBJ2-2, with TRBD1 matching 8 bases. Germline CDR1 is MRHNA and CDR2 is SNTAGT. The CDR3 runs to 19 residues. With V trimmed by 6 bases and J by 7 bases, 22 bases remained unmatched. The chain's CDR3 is CASRKAPLGGRGRGGELFF. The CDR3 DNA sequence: TGTGCCAGCAGAAAGGCCCCACTAGGCGGCAGGGGGCGAGGCGGGGAGCTGTTTTTT.

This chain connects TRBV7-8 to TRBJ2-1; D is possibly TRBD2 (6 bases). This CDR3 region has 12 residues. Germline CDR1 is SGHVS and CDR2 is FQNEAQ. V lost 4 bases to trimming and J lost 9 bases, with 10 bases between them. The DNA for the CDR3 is TGTGCCAGCAGCTCGGACTACGGTGAGCAGTTCTTC. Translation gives CASSSDYGEQFF.

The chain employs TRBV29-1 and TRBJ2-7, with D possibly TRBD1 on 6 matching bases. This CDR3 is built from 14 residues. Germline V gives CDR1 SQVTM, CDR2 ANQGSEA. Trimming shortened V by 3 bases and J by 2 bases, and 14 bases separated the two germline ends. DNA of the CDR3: TGCAGCGTTGAGGGTCAGGGACACACCTACGAGCAGTACTTC. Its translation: CSVEGQGHTYEQYF.

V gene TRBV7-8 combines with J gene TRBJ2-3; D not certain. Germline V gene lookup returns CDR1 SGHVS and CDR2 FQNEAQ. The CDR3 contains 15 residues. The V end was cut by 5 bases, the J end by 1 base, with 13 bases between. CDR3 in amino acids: CASSPPGRGTDTQYF. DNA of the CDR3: TGTGCCAGCAGCCCCCCCGGTCGAGGCACAGATACGCAGTATTTT.

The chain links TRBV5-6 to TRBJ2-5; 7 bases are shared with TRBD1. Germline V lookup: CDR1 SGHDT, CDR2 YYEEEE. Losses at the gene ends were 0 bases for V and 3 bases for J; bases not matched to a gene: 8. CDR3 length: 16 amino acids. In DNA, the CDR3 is TGTGCCAGCAGCTTGGCCTCAGGGACAGCCAAAGAGACCCAGTACTTC. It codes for CASSLASGTAKETQYF. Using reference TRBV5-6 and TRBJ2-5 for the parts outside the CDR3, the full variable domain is DAGVTQSPTHLIKTRGQQVTLRCSPKSGHDTVSWYQQALGQGPQFIFQYYEEEERQRGNFPDRFSGHQFPNYSSELNVNALLLGDSALYLCASSLASGTAKETQYFGPGTRLLVL.

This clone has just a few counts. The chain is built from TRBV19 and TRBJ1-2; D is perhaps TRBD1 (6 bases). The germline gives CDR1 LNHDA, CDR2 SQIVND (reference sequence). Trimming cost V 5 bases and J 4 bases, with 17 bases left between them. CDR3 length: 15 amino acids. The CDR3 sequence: CASSPDRFSLYGYTF. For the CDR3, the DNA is TGTGCCAGTAGTCCCGACAGGTTCTCCCTCTATGGCTACACCTTC. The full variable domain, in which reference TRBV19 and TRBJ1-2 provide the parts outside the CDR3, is DGGITQSPKYLFRKEGQNVTLSCEQNLNHDAMYWYRQDPGQGLRLIYYSQIVNDFQKGDIAEGYSVSREKKESFPLTVTSAQKNPTAFYLCASSPDRFSLYGYTFGSGTRLTVV.

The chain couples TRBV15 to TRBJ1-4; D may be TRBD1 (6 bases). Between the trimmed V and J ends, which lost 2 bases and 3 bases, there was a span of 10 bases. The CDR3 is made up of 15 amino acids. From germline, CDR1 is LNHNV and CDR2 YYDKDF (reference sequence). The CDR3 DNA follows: TGTGCCACCAGCAGAACAGGGACCGCTAATGAAAAACTGTTTTTT. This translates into CATSRTGTANEKLFF.

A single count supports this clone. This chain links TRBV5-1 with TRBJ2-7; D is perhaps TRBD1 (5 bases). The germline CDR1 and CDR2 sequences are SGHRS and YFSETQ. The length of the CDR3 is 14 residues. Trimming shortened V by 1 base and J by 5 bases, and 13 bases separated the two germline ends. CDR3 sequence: CASSLSQGFNEQYF. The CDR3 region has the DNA TGCGCCAGCAGCTTGTCCCAGGGCTTCAACGAGCAGTACTTC.

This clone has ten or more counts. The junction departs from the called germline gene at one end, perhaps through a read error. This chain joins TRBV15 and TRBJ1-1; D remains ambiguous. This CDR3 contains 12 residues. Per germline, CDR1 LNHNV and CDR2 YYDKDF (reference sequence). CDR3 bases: TGTGCCACCAGCAGGCTGAACACTGAATCTTTCTTT. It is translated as CATSRLNTESFF.

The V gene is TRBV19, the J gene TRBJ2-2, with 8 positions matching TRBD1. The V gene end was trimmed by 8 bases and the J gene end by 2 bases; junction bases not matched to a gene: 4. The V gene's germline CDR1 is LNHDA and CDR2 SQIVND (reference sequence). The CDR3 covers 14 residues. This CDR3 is CASDRGFNTGELFF. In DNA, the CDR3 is TGTGCCAGTGACAGGGGCTTTAACACCGGGGAGCTGTTTTTT. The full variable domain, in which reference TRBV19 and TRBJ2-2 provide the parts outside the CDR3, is DGGITQSPKYLFRKEGQNVTLSCEQNLNHDAMYWYRQDPGQGLRLIYYSQIVNDFQKGDIAEGYSVSREKKESFPLTVTSAQKNPTAFYLCASDRGFNTGELFFGEGSRLTVL.

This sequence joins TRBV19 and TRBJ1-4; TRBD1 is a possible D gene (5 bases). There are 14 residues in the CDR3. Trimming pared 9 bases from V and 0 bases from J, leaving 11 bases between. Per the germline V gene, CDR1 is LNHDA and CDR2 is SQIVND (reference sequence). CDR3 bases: TGTGCCAGCGGGGAGGGGACAACTAATGAAAAACTGTTTTTT. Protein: CASGEGTTNEKLFF.

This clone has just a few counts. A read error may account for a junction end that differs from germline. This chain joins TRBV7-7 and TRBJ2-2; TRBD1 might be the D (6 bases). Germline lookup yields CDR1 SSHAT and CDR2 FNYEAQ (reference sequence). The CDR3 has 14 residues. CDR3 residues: CASSLGQGTGELFF. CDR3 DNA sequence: TGTGCTAGCAGCTTAGGGCAGGGGACCGGGGAGCTGTTTTTT. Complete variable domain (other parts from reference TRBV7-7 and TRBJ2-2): GAGVSQSPRYKVTKRGQDVTLRCDPISSHATLYWYQQALGQGPEFLTYFNYEAQPDKSGLPSDRFSAERPEGSISTLTIQRTEQRDSAMYRCASSLGQGTGELFFGEGSRLTVL.

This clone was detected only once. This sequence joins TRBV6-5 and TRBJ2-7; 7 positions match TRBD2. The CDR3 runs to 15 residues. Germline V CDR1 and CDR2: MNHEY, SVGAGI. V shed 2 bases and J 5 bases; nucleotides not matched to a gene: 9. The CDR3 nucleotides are TGTGCCAGCAGTTACGGTGCGGGAGTCGACGACGAGCAGTACTTC. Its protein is CASSYGAGVDDEQYF.

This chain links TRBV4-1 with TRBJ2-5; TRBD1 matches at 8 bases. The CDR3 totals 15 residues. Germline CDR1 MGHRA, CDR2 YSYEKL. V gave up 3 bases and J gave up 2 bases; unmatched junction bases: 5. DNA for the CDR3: TGCGCCAGCAGCCAGCCCAACAGGGGGCAAGAGACCCAGTACTTC. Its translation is CASSQPNRGQETQYF.